Listed here are 19 T cell receptor beta chains from one sample, sequenced in a study of T cell changes during pregnancy in multiple sclerosis. Measured with immunoSEQ multiplex PCR; TCRdb has only the in-frame clones, and not every one. The data show tens of thousands of clones, more than 85% seen once. The sequencing here drew on peripheral blood, taken in the first trimester of pregnancy. The receptors come from a female donor in good health, enrolled as a control in a pregnancy study.

This chain links TRBV7-9 with TRBJ1-4, with 8 bases fitting TRBD1. Trimming cost V 7 bases and J 8 bases; bases outside gene matches: 6. Germline V gene data show CDR1 as SEHNR and CDR2 as FQNEAQ (reference sequence). This CDR3 has 13 amino acids. The CDR3 DNA follows: TGTGCCAGCAACACCGGGACAGGCGAAAAACTGTTTTTT. Translating gives CASNTGTGEKLFF.

The gene calls are TRBV4-1 and TRBJ1-4; the D gene is possibly TRBD1 (5 bases). Germline assignment: CDR1 MGHRA and CDR2 YSYEKL. Trimming took off 4 bases at V and 4 bases at J, with 7 bases between the two ends. This CDR3 comprises 13 residues. DNA for the CDR3: TGCGCCAGCAGCCGACAGATTAATGAAAAACTGTTTTTT. Translated: CASSRQINEKLFF.

This chain joins TRBV2 and TRBJ2-3; TRBD2 matches 9 bases. This CDR3 has 14 residues. Trimming at V came to 8 bases and at J to 8 bases, leaving 11 bases not matched to a gene. CDR1 is SNHLY, CDR2 FYNNEI, per germline. CDR3 protein: CASAGTSRAVTQYF. CDR3 nucleotides: TGTGCCAGCGCCGGGACTAGCAGGGCAGTTACGCAGTATTTT.

This clone came up once. The genes are TRBV5-1 and TRBJ2-2, with 9 bases lining up with TRBD1. The V gene's germline CDR1 is SGHRS and CDR2 YFSETQ. The CDR3 contains 16 residues. V lost 4 bases, J lost 4 bases, and 8 bases stayed unmatched. CDR3 nucleotide sequence: TGCGCCAGCAGCAAACCGGGACAGGGAATCACCGGGGAGCTGTTTTTT. Encoded protein: CASSKPGQGITGELFF.

V is TRBV28 and J is TRBJ2-1, with a weak D call TRBD1 (6 bases). The CDR3 sequence is 14 residues long. V shed 8 bases and J shed 0 bases, with 11 bases lying between them. Germline values: CDR1 MDHEN, CDR2 SYDVKM. The CDR3 nucleotides read TGTGCCAGCTGGTTAGGGGGCTCCTACAATGAGCAGTTCTTC. Residues: CASWLGGSYNEQFF.

CDR3 sequence reads: CASSLAGTSGYTGELFF. As DNA, the CDR3 is TGTGCCAGCAGCTTGGCGGGGACTAGCGGTTACACCGGGGAGCTGTTTTTT. This sequence joins TRBV5-6 and TRBJ2-2; 11 bases fit TRBD2. The V gene end was trimmed by 0 bases and the J gene end by 3 bases; junction bases not matched to a gene: 4. Germline lookup yields CDR1 SGHDT and CDR2 YYEEEE. The CDR3 covers 17 residues.

This chain connects TRBV10-3 to TRBJ2-7; a possible D gene is TRBD1 (5 bases). V gave up 0 bases and J gave up 3 bases, with 9 bases separating them. The CDR3 is 14 residues long. Germline lookup yields CDR1 ENHRY and CDR2 SYGVKD. This CDR3 is CAISESVTDYEQYF. DNA for the CDR3: TGTGCCATCAGTGAGTCCGTGACAGACTACGAGCAGTACTTC.

J is TRBJ2-1 and V is TRBV19; D is possibly TRBD1 (5 bases). Trimming removed 5 bases at V and 8 bases at J, with 13 bases between. Germline assignment: CDR1 LNHDA and CDR2 SQIVND (reference sequence). The CDR3 contains 13 residues. The CDR3 DNA reads TGTGCCAGTAGTCTTGCAGGGTTTCATGAGCAGTTCTTC. This codes for CASSLAGFHEQFF.

V gene TRBV5-1 combines with J gene TRBJ2-1; the match to TRBD2 covers 10 bases. This CDR3 is 15 amino acids long. From germline, CDR1 is SGHRS and CDR2 YFSETQ. The J segment lost 5 bases and the V segment lost 2 bases, leaving 4 bases of the junction unmatched. The CDR3 region has the DNA TGCGCCAGCAGCTTCATAGCGGGAGGCAACAATGAGCAGTTCTTC. This encodes CASSFIAGGNNEQFF.

The chain joins TRBV10-1 to TRBJ1-3; D possibly corresponds to TRBD1 (6 bases). Germline V gives CDR1 WNHNN, CDR2 SYGVQD (reference sequence). V lost 7 bases and J 0 bases, leaving 31 bases between the germline ends. The CDR3 loop spans 21 amino acids. This CDR3 reads CASTPPKGQGHITSSGNTIYF. CDR3 coding DNA: TGCGCCAGCACTCCCCCCAAAGGGCAGGGGCACATTACGAGCTCTGGAAACACCATATATTTT.

CDR3 region: CASSLLSGRPNTGELFF. CDR3 sequence (DNA): TGTGCCAGCAGCTTACTGAGCGGGAGGCCCAACACCGGGGAGCTGTTTTTT. The rearrangement joins TRBV7-6 to TRBJ2-2; 9 positions agree with TRBD2. Trimming cost V 2 bases and J 2 bases; bases outside gene matches: 6. Germline values: CDR1 SGHVS, CDR2 FNYEAQ. There are 17 residues in the CDR3. Combining the CDR3 with reference TRBV7-6 and TRBJ2-2 gives the whole variable domain GAGVSQSPRYKVTKRGQDVALRCDPISGHVSLYWYRQALGQGPEFLTYFNYEAQQDKSGLPNDRFSAERPEGSISTLTIQRTEQRDSAMYRCASSLLSGRPNTGELFFGEGSRLTVL.

J is TRBJ2-7 and V is TRBV10-3; D might be TRBD2 (6 bases). V shed 6 bases and J shed 6 bases, with 21 bases lying between them. This CDR3 spans 15 amino acids. From germline, CDR1 is ENHRY and CDR2 SYGVKD. DNA of the CDR3: TGTGCCATCAGGTCAGGGATCGGGAGTAACCTCGAGCAGTACTTC. It is translated as CAIRSGIGSNLEQYF.

J is TRBJ1-6 and V is TRBV25-1; 10 bases match TRBD1. The germline V gene has CDR1 MGHDK and CDR2 SYGVNS. The CDR3 consists of 14 residues. J was trimmed by 8 bases and V by 6 bases; bases with no gene match: 4. CDR3 coding DNA: TGTGCCAGCAGAGGGACAGGGGAGTATTCACCCCTCCACTTT. The encoded protein is CASRGTGEYSPLHF.

This clone was counted once. In DNA form, the CDR3 reads TGTGCCACCCGTGATATTGCCCGGGAGGGCTACAATGAGCAGTTCTTC. Protein sequence: CATRDIAREGYNEQFF. V is TRBV15 and J is TRBJ2-1, with TRBD2 identical over 8 bases. V dropped 8 bases and J dropped 3; count of bases not matched to a gene: 12. The CDR3 runs 16 residues. Per germline, CDR1 LNHNV and CDR2 YYDKDF (reference sequence).

This clone was recorded only once. The J gene is TRBJ2-7, the V gene TRBV6-1; no clear D gene. This CDR3 has 14 residues. V was pared by 4 bases and J by 3 bases, with 13 bases between. Germline V gives CDR1 MNHNS, CDR2 SASEGT. The CDR3 DNA reads TGTGCCAGCAGTGGCCTCGGCCAGGTCTACGAGCAGTACTTC. Translating it yields CASSGLGQVYEQYF.

This rearrangement joins TRBV19 to TRBJ2-5; 9 bases align to TRBD1. Germline loops: CDR1 LNHDA, CDR2 SQIVND (reference sequence). Unmatched junction bases numbered 9, after V lost 8 bases and J lost 5 bases. The CDR3 is made up of 14 amino acids. CDR3 in amino acids: CASGATGGFETQYF. CDR3 sequence (DNA): TGTGCCAGTGGGGCGACAGGGGGTTTTGAGACCCAGTACTTC. Full variable domain (missing parts from reference TRBV19 and TRBJ2-5): DGGITQSPKYLFRKEGQNVTLSCEQNLNHDAMYWYRQDPGQGLRLIYYSQIVNDFQKGDIAEGYSVSREKKESFPLTVTSAQKNPTAFYLCASGATGGFETQYFGPGTRLLVL.

Points on this clone: Distinct nucleotide sequences in the sample also encode this CDR3. The chain is built from TRBV28 and TRBJ2-7; D unresolved. V was shortened by 3 bases and J by 4 bases, with 4 bases between the two germline ends. The germline gives CDR1 MDHEN, CDR2 SYDVKM. CDR3 length: 11 residues. CDR3: CASSFSYEQYF. The CDR3 DNA is TGTGCCAGCAGTTTCAGTTACGAGCAGTACTTC. The full variable domain, completed using reference TRBV28 and TRBJ2-7, is DVKVTQSSRYLVKRTGEKVFLECVQDMDHENMFWYRQDPGLGLRLIYFSYDVKMKEKGDIPEGYSVSREKKERFSLILESASTNQTSMYLCASSFSYEQYFGPGTRLTVT.

The chain couples TRBV11-3 to TRBJ2-1, with 8 bases lining up with TRBD2. The V and J ends lost 3 bases and 7 bases, in that order; junction bases with no gene match: 8. The CDR3 extends over 15 amino acids. Germline CDR1 reads SGHNT; CDR2 reads YENEEA. Here the CDR3 DNA reads TGTGCCAGCAGCTTGTTCGCGGGAGGTTCAAATGAGCAGTTCTTC. Its translation is CASSLFAGGSNEQFF.

The chain carries TRBV5-1 and TRBJ2-2, with TRBD1 matching 10 bases. The V segment lost 0 bases and the J segment 5 bases; nucleotides outside the gene matches: 4. This CDR3 is built from 16 residues. Germline assignment: CDR1 SGHRS and CDR2 YFSETQ. The chain's CDR3 is CASSLADRGATGELFF. CDR3 DNA sequence: TGCGCCAGCAGCTTGGCGGACAGGGGGGCTACCGGGGAGCTGTTTTTT.